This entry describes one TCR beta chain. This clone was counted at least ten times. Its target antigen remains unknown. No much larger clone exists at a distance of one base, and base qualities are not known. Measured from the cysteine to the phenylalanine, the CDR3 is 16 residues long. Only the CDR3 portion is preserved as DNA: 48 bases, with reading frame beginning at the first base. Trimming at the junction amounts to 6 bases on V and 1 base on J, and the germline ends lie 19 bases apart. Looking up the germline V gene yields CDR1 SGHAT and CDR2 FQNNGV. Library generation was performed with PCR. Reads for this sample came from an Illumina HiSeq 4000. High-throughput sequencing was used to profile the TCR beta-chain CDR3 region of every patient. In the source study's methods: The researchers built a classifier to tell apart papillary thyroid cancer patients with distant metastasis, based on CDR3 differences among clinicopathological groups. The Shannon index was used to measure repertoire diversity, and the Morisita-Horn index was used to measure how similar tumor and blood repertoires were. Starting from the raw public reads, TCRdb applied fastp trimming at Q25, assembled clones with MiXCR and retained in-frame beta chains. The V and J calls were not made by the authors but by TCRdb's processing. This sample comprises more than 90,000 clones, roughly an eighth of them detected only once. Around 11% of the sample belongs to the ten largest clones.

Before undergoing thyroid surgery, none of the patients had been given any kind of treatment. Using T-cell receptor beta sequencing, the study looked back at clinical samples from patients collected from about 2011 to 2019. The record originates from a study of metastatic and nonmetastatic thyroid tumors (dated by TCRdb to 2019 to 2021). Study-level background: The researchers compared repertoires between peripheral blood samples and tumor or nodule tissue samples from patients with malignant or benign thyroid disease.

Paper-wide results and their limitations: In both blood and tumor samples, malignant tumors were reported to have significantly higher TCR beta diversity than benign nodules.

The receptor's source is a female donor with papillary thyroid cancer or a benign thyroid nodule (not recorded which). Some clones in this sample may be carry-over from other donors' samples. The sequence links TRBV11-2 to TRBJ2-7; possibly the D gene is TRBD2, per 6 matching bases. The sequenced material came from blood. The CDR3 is CASSPSGGARSYEQYF. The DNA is TGTGCCAGCAGTCCTAGTGGAGGGGCTCGGTCCTACGAGCAGTACTTC.